This T cell receptor beta chain derives from a study of PD-1 blockade in classical Hodgkin lymphoma. Sequenced by immunoSEQ multiplex PCR; TCRdb stores in-frame clones only, minus some. The sample has just over 60,000 clones, approximately 88% seen once; the top ten hold under 15%. After autologous stem cell transplantation all patients relapsed, and prior brentuximab vedotin exposure differed between cohorts. Classifying best responses yielded complete response, partial response or progressive disease. The study's findings and limits: Whereas CD4+ TCR diversity had risen significantly by C4D1, CD8+ TCR diversity had not.

Concerning this clone itself: Its target is unknown.

The TCR comes from a human donor with classical Hodgkin lymphoma. The specimen was peripheral blood mononuclear cells (PBMCs), collected at baseline.

The CDR3 DNA sequence: TGCAGCTTATGGCCGCATCCCGACAGGGGCTCTGAAGCTTTCTTT. This codes for CSLWPHPDRGSEAFF. V is TRBV29-1 and J is TRBJ1-1, with 8 nucleotides matching TRBD1. The CDR3 spans 15 residues. Trimming at V came to 8 bases and at J to 6 bases, leaving 17 bases not matched to a gene. Germline loops: CDR1 SQVTM, CDR2 ANQGSEA.